The TCR beta chain described here comes from a study of blood T cell repertoires in COVID-19. Study in general: Specimens from acute and convalescent COVID-19 originated in the United States, Italy and Spain.

The ends lost 0 bases at V and 7 bases at J; junction bases unmatched: 10. The CDR3 consists of 17 residues. From germline, CDR1 is SGDLS and CDR2 YYNGEE. Assay used: immunoSEQ multiplex PCR; TCRdb lists only in-frame clones, some missing. The sample has about 140,000 clones, roughly 80% seen once. The rearrangement joins TRBV9 to TRBJ2-1; 10 nucleotides match TRBD2. Sequenced input: peripheral blood. The sequence came from a man aged 50 to 60 with acute or convalescent COVID-19. This CDR3 reads CASSVGVGAGGLNEQFF. The CDR3 DNA follows: TGTGCCAGCAGCGTAGGCGTGGGAGCGGGGGGGCTAAATGAGCAGTTCTTC.